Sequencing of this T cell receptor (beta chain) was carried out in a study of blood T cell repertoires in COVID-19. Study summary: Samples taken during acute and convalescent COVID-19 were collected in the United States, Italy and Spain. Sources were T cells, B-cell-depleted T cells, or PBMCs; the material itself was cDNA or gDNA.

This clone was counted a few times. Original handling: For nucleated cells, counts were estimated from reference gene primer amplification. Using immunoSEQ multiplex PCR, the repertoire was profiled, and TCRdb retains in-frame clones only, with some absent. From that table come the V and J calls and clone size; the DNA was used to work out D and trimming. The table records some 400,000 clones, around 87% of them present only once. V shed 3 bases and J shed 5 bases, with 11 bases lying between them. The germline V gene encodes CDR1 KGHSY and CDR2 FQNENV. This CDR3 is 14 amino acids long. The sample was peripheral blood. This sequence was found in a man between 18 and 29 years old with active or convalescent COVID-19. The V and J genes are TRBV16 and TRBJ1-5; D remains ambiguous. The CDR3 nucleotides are TGTGCCAGCAGCCACACCGGGGATTATCAGCCCCAGCATTTT. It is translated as CASSHTGDYQPQHF.